This is a list of T cell receptor beta chains from one sample in a study of T cells after posttransplantation cyclophosphamide. Produced via immunoSEQ multiplex PCR; TCRdb's table is partial and in-frame only. This repertoire holds tens of thousands of clones, and none appear only once. Sample: PBMCs. The receptor set was obtained from a man aged 35 to 55 in good health, CMV-negative, and a related stem cell transplant donor. CDR3s include the opening cysteine and the closing phenylalanine or tryptophan. The D gene is left open where the match is weak. The listing skips clone size in some rows; elsewhere it reads once, few, many or a size class.

d_call	v_call	j_call	clone_size	cdr3_aa	cdr3_nt
-	TRBV7-2	TRBJ1-1	many	CASSLVGGLNTEAFF	TGTGCCAGCAGCTTAGTTGGAGGACTTAACACTGAAGCTTTCTTT
-	TRBV2	TRBJ1-1	many	CASSEARAFF	TGTGCCAGCAGTGAAGCGCGAGCTTTCTTT
-	TRBV10-3	TRBJ1-1	many	CATDAGNTEAFF	TGTGCCACCGATGCAGGGAACACTGAAGCTTTCTTT
TRBD1	TRBV10-3	TRBJ1-1	many	CAISGNTGGNTEAFF	TGTGCCATCAGTGGAAACACAGGGGGTAACACTGAAGCTTTCTTT
TRBD2	TRBV19	TRBJ2-2	many	CASSMRAGVDTGELFF	TGTGCCAGTAGTATGAGGGCGGGAGTCGACACCGGGGAGCTGTTTTTT
-	TRBV6-1	TRBJ1-2	many	CASSEKPRDYGYTF	TGTGCCAGCAGTGAAAAACCCAGGGACTATGGCTACACCTTC
-	TRBV5-4	TRBJ2-7	many	CASSWGTYEQYF	TGTGCCAGCAGCTGGGGCACCTACGAGCAGTACTTC
-	TRBV6-6	TRBJ1-3	many	CASSEDGVQGNTIYF	TGTGCCAGCAGCGAAGACGGAGTTCAGGGAAACACCATATATTTT
TRBD1	TRBV28	TRBJ2-7	many	CASSTTAVGTGLYEQYF	TGTGCCAGCAGTACTACGGCTGTCGGGACAGGCCTCTACGAGCAGTACTTC
-	TRBV9	TRBJ1-1	many	CASSQTQKNTEAFF	TGTGCCAGCAGCCAAACACAGAAGAACACTGAAGCTTTCTTT
TRBD2	TRBV7-3	TRBJ2-1	many	CASSLGRDNEQFF	TGTGCCAGCAGCTTAGGGAGGGACAATGAGCAGTTCTTC
TRBD1	TRBV7-2	TRBJ2-3	many	CASSLMGQGTDTQYF	TGTGCCAGCAGCTTAATGGGACAGGGTACAGATACGCAGTATTTT
TRBD2	TRBV5-1	TRBJ2-3	few	CASTPLAGGRDTQYF	TGCGCCAGCACCCCGCTAGCGGGGGGAAGGGATACGCAGTATTTT
-	TRBV15	TRBJ2-5	many	CATSREWSGQETQYF	TGTGCCACCAGCAGAGAGTGGAGCGGGCAAGAGACCCAGTACTTC
-	TRBV11-1	TRBJ2-4	many	CASSNSGGLAKNIQYF	TGTGCCAGCAGCAACTCTGGAGGGTTGGCCAAAAACATTCAGTACTTC
-	TRBV11-2	TRBJ1-5	many	CASSLGRSEPQHF	TGTGCCAGCAGCTTAGGGAGATCGGAGCCCCAGCATTTT
TRBD1	TRBV7-3	TRBJ1-5	many	CASSKPGQGLKSNQPQHF	TGTGCCAGCAGCAAACCGGGACAGGGGTTGAAGAGCAATCAGCCCCAGCATTTT
TRBD2	TRBV7-9	TRBJ2-2	many	CASSPTSAGELFF	TGTGCCAGCAGCCCCACTAGCGCCGGGGAGCTGTTTTTT
-	TRBV6-5	TRBJ2-5	many	CASSPLAAYQETQYF	TGTGCCAGCAGCCCCTTAGCGGCGTACCAAGAGACCCAGTACTTC
TRBD1	TRBV5-6	TRBJ2-3	many	CASSRNRGSSTDTQYF	TGTGCCAGCAGCCGCAACAGGGGTTCAAGCACAGATACGCAGTATTTT
-	TRBV29-1	TRBJ2-4	many	CSFRGAGDIQYF	TGCAGCTTCCGGGGGGCCGGAGACATTCAGTACTTC
-	TRBV5-1	TRBJ2-7	many	CASSYSGAPENEQYF	TGCGCCAGCAGCTACTCAGGGGCCCCCGAAAACGAGCAGTACTTC
-	TRBV5-4	TRBJ1-1	many	CASSADSLNTEAFF	TGTGCCAGCAGCGCGGACAGTTTGAACACTGAAGCTTTCTTT
TRBD1	TRBV14	TRBJ1-2	many	CASSQAGTGANYGYTF	TGTGCCAGCAGCCAAGCTGGAACAGGGGCTAACTATGGCTACACCTTC
-	TRBV19	TRBJ1-2	-	CASTLTGGADPNYGYTF	TGTGCCAGTACACTGACGGGGGGGGCAGATCCTAACTATGGCTACACCTTC
TRBD1	TRBV29-1	TRBJ2-1	few	CSVQRGTGSYNEQFF	TGCAGCGTTCAAAGGGGGACAGGGAGCTACAATGAGCAGTTCTTC
-	TRBV6-1	TRBJ1-6	many	CASSEYPLSSYNSPLHF	TGTGCCAGCAGTGAATACCCCCTTAGCTCCTATAATTCACCCCTCCACTTT
-	TRBV14	TRBJ1-6	-	CASSHNTGPNSPLHF	TGTGCCAGCAGCCATAACACGGGTCCAAATTCACCCCTCCACTTT